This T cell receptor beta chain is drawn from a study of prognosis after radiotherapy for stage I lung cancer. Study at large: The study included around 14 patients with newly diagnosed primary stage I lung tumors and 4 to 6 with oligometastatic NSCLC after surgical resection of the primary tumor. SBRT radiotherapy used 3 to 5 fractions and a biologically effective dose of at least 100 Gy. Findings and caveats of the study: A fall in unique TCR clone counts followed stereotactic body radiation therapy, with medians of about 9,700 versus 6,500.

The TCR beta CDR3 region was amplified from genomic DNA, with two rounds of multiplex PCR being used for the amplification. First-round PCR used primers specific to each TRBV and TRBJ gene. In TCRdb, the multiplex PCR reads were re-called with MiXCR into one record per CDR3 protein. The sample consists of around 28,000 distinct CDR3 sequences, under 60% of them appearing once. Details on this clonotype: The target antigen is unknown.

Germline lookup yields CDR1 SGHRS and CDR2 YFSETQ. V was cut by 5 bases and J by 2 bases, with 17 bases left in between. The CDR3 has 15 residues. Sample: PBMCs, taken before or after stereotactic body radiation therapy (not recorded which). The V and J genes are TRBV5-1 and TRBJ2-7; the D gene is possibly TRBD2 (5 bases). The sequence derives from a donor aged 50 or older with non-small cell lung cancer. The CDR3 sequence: CASSSPGYHPYEQYF. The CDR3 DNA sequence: TGCGCCAGCAGTTCCCCGGGATACCACCCCTACGAGCAGTACTTC. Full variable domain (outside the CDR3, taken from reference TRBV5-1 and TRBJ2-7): KAGVTQTPRYLIKTRGQQVTLSCSPISGHRSVSWYQQTPGQGLQFLFEYFSETQRNKGNFPGRFSGRQFSNSRSEMNVSTLELGDSALYLCASSSPGYHPYEQYFGPGTRLTVT.